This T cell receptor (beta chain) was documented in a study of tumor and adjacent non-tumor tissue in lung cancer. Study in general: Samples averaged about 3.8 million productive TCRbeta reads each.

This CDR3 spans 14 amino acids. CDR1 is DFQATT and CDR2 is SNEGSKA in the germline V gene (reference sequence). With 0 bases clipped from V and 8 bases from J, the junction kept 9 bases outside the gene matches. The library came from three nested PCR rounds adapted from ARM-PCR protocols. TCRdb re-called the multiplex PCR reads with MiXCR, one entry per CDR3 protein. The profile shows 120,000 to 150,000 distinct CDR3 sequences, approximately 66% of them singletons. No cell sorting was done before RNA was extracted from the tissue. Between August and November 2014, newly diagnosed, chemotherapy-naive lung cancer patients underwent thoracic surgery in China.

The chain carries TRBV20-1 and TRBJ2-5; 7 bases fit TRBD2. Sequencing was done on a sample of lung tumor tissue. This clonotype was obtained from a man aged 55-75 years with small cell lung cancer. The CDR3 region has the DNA TGCAGTGCTAGAGAACCGACGGGAGGAGATACCCAGTACTTC. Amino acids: CSAREPTGGDTQYF.